These 11 T cell receptor beta chains were all obtained from the same sample, sequenced in a study of blood T cell repertoires in COVID-19. Method: immunoSEQ multiplex PCR; TCRdb's copy keeps in-frame clones and lacks some. Among fewer than 400,000 clones listed, approximately 84% were seen once. The sequencing sample was made of PBMCs or T cells enriched from blood (not recorded which). The receptors were sampled from a man aged 25 to 45 who had recovered from COVID-19.

J is TRBJ1-1 and V is TRBV18; D might be TRBD1 (5 bases). Trimming pared 3 bases from V and 4 bases from J, leaving 18 bases between. Germline assignment: CDR1 KGHSH and CDR2 LQKENI. The CDR3 extends over 16 amino acids. Written as DNA, the CDR3 is TGTGCCAGCTCACCCCTCGTGGCAGGGCAAGGCACTGAAGCTTTCTTT. Amino acid sequence: CASSPLVAGQGTEAFF.

V is TRBV25-1 and J is TRBJ2-5; 9 nucleotides match TRBD1. The CDR3 covers 15 residues. Germline loops: CDR1 MGHDK, CDR2 SYGVNS. The V and J ends lost 4 bases and 0 bases, in that order; junction bases with no gene match: 3. DNA of the CDR3: TGTGCCAGCAGTGGGTGGACAGGGGACCAAGAGACCCAGTACTTC. Protein: CASSGWTGDQETQYF.

This clone was recorded a few times. The rearrangement links TRBV18 to TRBJ2-1; D may be TRBD2 (6 bases). Germline V gene lookup returns CDR1 KGHSH and CDR2 LQKENI. V was trimmed by 6 bases and J by 6 bases, leaving 24 bases between them. The CDR3 has 17 residues. The CDR3 region has the DNA TGTGCCAGCTCTCTAGGGCGACTAGTTGGTCTCAGCAATGAGCAGTTCTTC. Encoded protein: CASSLGRLVGLSNEQFF.

J is TRBJ2-7 and V is TRBV5-6; D may be TRBD1 (5 bases). CDR1 and CDR2 from the germline V gene are SGHDT and YYEEEE. With 4 bases removed from V and 9 bases from J, the gap between germline ends came to 17 bases. CDR3 length: 13 residues. The CDR3 region has the DNA TGTGCCAGCAGCGGAAGGGGTTCGGACCCGCAGTACTTC. Protein: CASSGRGSDPQYF.

The chain uses TRBV5-4 and TRBJ2-4; tentatively, D is TRBD2 (6 bases). Germline V gene sequence: CDR1 SGHNT, CDR2 YYREEE (reference sequence). The CDR3 totals 14 residues. Trimming shortened V by 5 bases and J by 0 bases, and 9 bases separated the two germline ends. CDR3 DNA sequence: TGTGCCAGCAGTCGGGACTTAGCCAAAAACATTCAGTACTTC. This encodes CASSRDLAKNIQYF.

The chain is built from TRBV5-1 and TRBJ1-2, with a tentative D call TRBD1 (5 bases). V lost 7 bases and J lost 1, with 17 bases in between. There are 15 residues in the CDR3. Germline V CDR1 and CDR2: SGHRS, YFSETQ. DNA of the CDR3: TGCGCCAGCTTGGGGGAGGCGGAGGATAACTATGGCTACACCTTC. Amino acid sequence: CASLGEAEDNYGYTF.

The V and J genes are TRBV19 and TRBJ2-5; 9 nucleotides line up with TRBD2. The CDR3 extends over 14 amino acids. V lost 6 bases, J lost 5 bases, and 7 bases stayed unmatched. Germline V gene data show CDR1 as LNHDA and CDR2 as SQIVND (reference sequence). The CDR3 loop is CASRSGGGVETQYF. CDR3 DNA: TGTGCCAGTAGATCTGGCGGGGGGGTGGAGACCCAGTACTTC. Based on the CDR3 plus reference TRBV19 and TRBJ2-5, the full variable domain is DGGITQSPKYLFRKEGQNVTLSCEQNLNHDAMYWYRQDPGQGLRLIYYSQIVNDFQKGDIAEGYSVSREKKESFPLTVTSAQKNPTAFYLCASRSGGGVETQYFGPGTRLLVL.

The chain couples TRBV2 to TRBJ1-1, with TRBD1 matching 9 bases. The CDR3 is 13 residues long. Germline values: CDR1 SNHLY, CDR2 FYNNEI. V gave up 8 bases and J gave up 4 bases; unmatched junction bases: 5. CDR3 in DNA: TGTGCCAGCGAGGGGACAGGGTTCACTGAAGCTTTCTTT. Its translation is CASEGTGFTEAFF.

The CDR3 region has the DNA TGTGCCAGCAGCCAAGCCACTACCGGGGCTAACTATGGCTACACCTTC. Translation: CASSQATTGANYGYTF. J is TRBJ1-2 and V is TRBV4-2; D uncertain. Germline V gene sequence: CDR1 LGHNA, CDR2 YNFKEQ. This CDR3 region has 16 residues. V was clipped by 1 base and J by 0 bases, with 12 bases between them.

This clone has just one count. The chain employs TRBV2 and TRBJ2-6; 8 bases match TRBD1. Per germline, CDR1 SNHLY and CDR2 FYNNEI. This CDR3 has 18 residues. V lost 3 bases, J lost 3 bases, and 10 bases stayed unmatched. The CDR3 DNA reads TGTGCCAGCAGTGAGACAGGGGCCATGAGGATTGGGGCCAACGTCCTGACTTTC. Its translation: CASSETGAMRIGANVLTF.

This chain links TRBV20-1 with TRBJ2-7; no clear D. Germline V lookup: CDR1 DFQATT, CDR2 SNEGSKA (reference sequence). This CDR3 has 11 residues. The germline V and J ends were trimmed by 6 bases and 3 bases, with 9 bases remaining between them. This CDR3 is CSARLVYEQYF. DNA for the CDR3: TGCAGTGCAAGACTCGTCTACGAGCAGTACTTC.